This T cell receptor beta chain derives from a study of shared clonotypes between healthy human individuals. Data came from immunoSEQ multiplex PCR; TCRdb stores just in-frame clones and leaves some out. The table shows some 2.3 million clones, with 85% to 95% occurring only once. Germline-derived CDR1 and CDR2 are SGDLS and YYNGEE. V was trimmed by 5 bases and J by 1 base, leaving 12 bases between them. The CDR3 consists of 14 residues. Material: naive CD4+ T cells from PBMCs. Indicated subset: CD45RA+ positively selected. The clonotype comes from a young man in good health. Some clones in this sample may be carry-over from other donors' samples. The chain carries TRBV9 and TRBJ1-1; no definite D call. CDR3 sequence: CASSTSSANTEAFF. The CDR3 DNA follows: TGTGCCAGCAGTACAAGTAGCGCGAACACTGAAGCTTTCTTT.